Listed here are 29 T cell receptor beta chains from one sample, sequenced in a study of CD8 T cells in ankylosing spondylitis (TCRdb year 2017). Library generation was performed with 5' RACE. Sequencing used an Illumina HiSeq 2500. TCRdb itself trimmed the public reads at Q25 with fastp, ran MiXCR and retained productive beta chains. Identical CDR3 proteins give one entry, which carries the most common genes and DNA. Across this sample there are around 300,000 distinct CDR3 sequences, with 11% seen only once. About 10% of the sample goes to the ten largest clones. The specimen was blood, either unsorted or a sorted T cell fraction (not recorded which). Every receptor here comes from a female donor with ankylosing spondylitis or in good health (not recorded which).

The chain joins TRBV4-3 to TRBJ2-7, with 10 bases that match TRBD2. CDR1 and CDR2 (germline): LGHNA, YSLEER. This CDR3 has 14 residues. The V and J ends lost 4 bases and 5 bases, in that order; junction bases with no gene match: 5. CDR3 nucleotides: TGCGCCAGCAGCCTCGGACTAGCGGAGCACGAGCAGTACTTC. As protein: CASSLGLAEHEQYF.

This clonotype was recorded many times. J is TRBJ1-2 and V is TRBV20-1, with 10 bases that match TRBD1. Germline V lookup: CDR1 DFQATT, CDR2 SNEGSKA (reference sequence). V shed 3 bases, J shed 0 bases, and the junction held 4 bases outside the gene matches. This CDR3 has 15 residues. CDR3: CSARTGGASNYGYTF. CDR3 DNA: TGCAGTGCTAGGACAGGGGGCGCTTCTAACTATGGCTACACCTTC.

This clonotype was detected a few times. This chain joins TRBV28 and TRBJ1-1, with unresolved D. In germline, CDR1 is MDHEN, CDR2 SYDVKM. CDR3 length equals 13 residues. V lost 11 bases, J lost 7 bases, and 20 bases lay in between. CDR3 sequence (DNA): TGTGCCCATACGACAACTATGAAGGGTGAAGCTTTCTTT. It translates to CAHTTTMKGEAFF.

This clonotype has just a few counts. V and J are TRBV5-6 and TRBJ1-2, with 8 bases that match TRBD1. CDR3 length equals 15 residues. From germline, CDR1 is SGHDT and CDR2 YYEEEE. Unmatched junction bases numbered 2, after V lost 0 bases and J lost 1 base. This CDR3 is CASSLETGDNYGYTF. In DNA form, the CDR3 reads TGTGCCAGCAGCTTGGAGACAGGGGATAACTATGGCTACACCTTC.

This clonotype was seen many times. The J gene is TRBJ1-3, the V gene TRBV20-1; TRBD1 is a possible D gene (5 bases). Per germline, CDR1 DFQATT and CDR2 SNEGSKA (reference sequence). The CDR3 extends over 12 amino acids. V lost 4 bases to trimming and J lost 7 bases, with 11 bases between them. The CDR3 nucleotides read TGCAGTGCTAAGGACATGTTGAACACCATATATTTT. It is translated as CSAKDMLNTIYF.

This clonotype was recorded at least ten times. The chain links TRBV29-1 to TRBJ1-1; D unresolved. CDR1 is SQVTM, CDR2 ANQGSEA, per germline. V was clipped by 6 bases and J by 1 base, with 3 bases between them. The CDR3 has 10 residues. CDR3 sequence reads: CSVANTEAFF. CDR3 sequence (DNA): TGCAGCGTGGCGAACACTGAAGCTTTCTTT.

The chain employs TRBV18 and TRBJ1-1; tentative D call: TRBD1 (5 bases). The V gene's germline CDR1 is KGHSH and CDR2 LQKENI. V was pared by 10 bases and J by 2 bases, with 20 bases between. There are 15 residues in the CDR3. CDR3 sequence: CATRGESGTNTEAFF. CDR3 DNA sequence: TGTGCCACCAGAGGGGAGTCCGGGACTAACACTGAAGCTTTCTTT.

The chain carries TRBV6-1 and TRBJ2-5; 7 nucleotides line up with TRBD1. CDR1 is MNHNS, CDR2 SASEGT, per germline. This CDR3 has 15 residues. J gave up 4 bases and V 6 bases, and 11 bases lay outside the gene matches. CDR3 in amino acids: CASRRGQLGGETQYF. The CDR3 DNA reads TGTGCCAGCAGACGGGGACAGCTTGGGGGAGAGACCCAGTACTTC.

This clonotype was found a few times. V is TRBV12-3 or TRBV12-4 and J is TRBJ2-7, with TRBD2 matching 11 bases. The length of the CDR3 is 16 residues. V shed 4 bases and J 3 bases; nucleotides not matched to a gene: 8. The CDR3 region is CASSSRLAGIGYEQYF. CDR3 bases: TGTGCCAGCAGTTCCCGACTAGCGGGGATAGGCTACGAGCAGTACTTC.

In this sample, this clonotype turned up many times. This chain connects TRBV5-1 to TRBJ1-1; weak D call: TRBD1 (5 bases). Germline assignment: CDR1 SGHRS and CDR2 YFSETQ. This CDR3 has 13 residues. Trimming cost V 6 bases and J 6 bases, with 15 bases left between them. The CDR3, as DNA: TGCGCCAGCAATTGGGCGGAAGGGGCTGAAGCTTTCTTT. Amino acid sequence: CASNWAEGAEAFF.

This clonotype has ten or more counts. The V and J genes are TRBV7-2 and TRBJ1-5; D not certain. Per the germline V gene, CDR1 is SGHTA and CDR2 is FQGNSA. V shed 5 bases and J shed 2 bases, with 13 bases lying between them. This CDR3 has 15 residues. DNA for the CDR3: TGTGCCAGCAGCCCTGGTTTATTTGGCAATCAGCCCCAGCATTTT. It translates to CASSPGLFGNQPQHF.

This clonotype has at least ten counts. V and J are TRBV5-1 and TRBJ2-5; 9 bases align to TRBD1. V lost 4 bases and J lost 1; bases outside the gene matches: 8. Germline CDR1 SGHRS, CDR2 YFSETQ. This CDR3 spans 16 amino acids. The CDR3 DNA reads as TGCGCCAGCAGCGGTAAGGACAGGGGTTTCCAAGAGACCCAGTACTTC. Its protein is CASSGKDRGFQETQYF.

This clonotype showed up just a few times. The chain combines TRBV9 with TRBJ2-1, with 9 bases aligning to TRBD2. Unmatched junction bases numbered 7, after V lost 3 bases and J lost 6 bases. Germline-derived CDR1 and CDR2 are SGDLS and YYNGEE. CDR3 length: 15 residues. Here the CDR3 reads CASSGGLAPSNEQFF. CDR3 sequence (DNA): TGTGCCAGCAGCGGAGGACTAGCGCCAAGCAATGAGCAGTTCTTC.

In this sample, this clonotype turned up many times. DNA for the CDR3: TGCGCCAGCAGTGTATCGGGGGGGCCCGGGAATGAGCAGTTCTTC. Translated: CASSVSGGPGNEQFF. The J gene is TRBJ2-1, the V gene TRBV10-1; 8 bases align to TRBD2. This CDR3 has 15 residues. V gave up 4 bases and J gave up 7 bases; unmatched junction bases: 9. Germline lookup yields CDR1 WNHNN and CDR2 SYGVQD (reference sequence).

This clonotype was found many times. The chain is built from TRBV27 and TRBJ2-5; possibly TRBD1 or TRBD2 for D (6 bases each). Germline V gene sequence: CDR1 MNHEY, CDR2 SMNVEV (reference sequence). The CDR3 is 14 amino acids. Trimming cost V 7 bases and J 1 base, with 13 bases left between them. The DNA for the CDR3 is TGTGCCAGCACCTTAGGGGGGCTCCAAGAGACCCAGTACTTC. Its protein is CASTLGGLQETQYF.

This clonotype was counted at least ten times. The V and J genes are TRBV9 and TRBJ2-2; D remains unclear. Trimming took off 4 bases at V and 7 bases at J, with 8 bases between the two ends. Germline loops: CDR1 SGDLS, CDR2 YYNGEE. This CDR3 spans 12 amino acids. The CDR3 spells CASSRTSGELFF. CDR3 DNA: TGTGCCAGCAGCCGTACCAGCGGGGAGCTGTTTTTT.

This clonotype has just a few counts. CDR3 DNA: TGTGCCATCAGTGGCACGGGAATCAATCAGCCCCAGCATTTT. It yields the protein CAISGTGINQPQHF. The rearrangement joins TRBV10-3 to TRBJ1-5; unclear D gene. V shed 4 bases and J shed 3 bases, with 10 bases lying between them. Looked up from germline, CDR1 is ENHRY and CDR2 is SYGVKD. CDR3 length equals 14 residues.

V gene TRBV7-6 combines with J gene TRBJ2-1; 10 positions agree with TRBD2. V was clipped by 1 base and J by 1 base; unmatched bases: 7. This CDR3 region has 18 residues. The V gene's germline CDR1 is SGHVS and CDR2 FNYEAQ. CDR3 bases: TGTGCCAGCAGCTTAGGGTCGGCTAGCGGGAGTTCCTACAATGAGCAGTTCTTC. It encodes CASSLGSASGSSYNEQFF. The full variable domain, completed using reference TRBV7-6 and TRBJ2-1, is GAGVSQSPRYKVTKRGQDVALRCDPISGHVSLYWYRQALGQGPEFLTYFNYEAQQDKSGLPNDRFSAERPEGSISTLTIQRTEQRDSAMYRCASSLGSASGSSYNEQFFGPGTRLTVL.

There are many counts of this clonotype. The V gene is TRBV12-3 or TRBV12-4, the J gene TRBJ1-5; D is possibly TRBD1 (5 bases). V was shortened by 3 bases and J by 6 bases, with 12 bases between the two germline ends. The CDR3 is made up of 14 amino acids. CDR3 sequence: CASSFNAGAQPQHF. The CDR3 DNA reads as TGTGCCAGCAGTTTCAACGCCGGGGCTCAGCCCCAGCATTTT.

The sample holds a few counts of this clonotype. The V and J genes are TRBV18 and TRBJ2-1; possibly TRBD1 for D (7 bases). CDR3 length equals 15 residues. The germline CDR1 and CDR2 sequences are KGHSH and LQKENI. The V end lost 6 bases, the J end lost 10 bases, and 22 bases lay between the germline ends. The CDR3 sequence is CASSGRQGKAGEQFF. For the CDR3, the DNA is TGTGCCAGCTCCGGGAGACAGGGAAAAGCAGGGGAGCAGTTCTTC.

Comments on this clonotype: With a much larger clone just one base away, this may be a read error. V usage is TRBV19 and J usage is TRBJ2-5; D tentatively fits TRBD1 or TRBD2 (5 bases each). Germline CDR1 LNHDA, CDR2 SQIVND (reference sequence). CDR3 length: 14 amino acids. The CDR3 reads CACSTGTQQETQYF. CDR3 in DNA: TGTGCCTGTAGTACCGGGACCCAACAAGAGACCCAGTACTTC.

This clonotype was counted at least ten times. The rearrangement joins TRBV12-3 or TRBV12-4 to TRBJ2-3; the match to TRBD2 covers 10 bases. V lost 6 bases, J lost 0 bases, and 9 bases stayed unmatched. The CDR3 is made up of 17 amino acids. The CDR3 region is CASSPSSGGPSTDTQYF. CDR3 coding DNA: TGTGCCAGCAGCCCGAGTAGCGGGGGGCCGAGCACAGATACGCAGTATTTT.

The chain recombines TRBV7-2 with TRBJ1-5; perhaps TRBD1 as D (5 bases). V was cut by 5 bases and J by 6 bases, with 14 bases left in between. CDR3 length: 14 residues. Germline CDR1 and CDR2: SGHTA and FQGNSA. The CDR3 nucleotides are TGTGCCAGCAGCCCTAGCCGGGGGGGTCAGCCCCAGCATTTT. It yields the protein CASSPSRGGQPQHF.

This clonotype appeared many times. The J gene is TRBJ2-1, the V gene TRBV27, with D maybe TRBD2 (5 bases). The germline V gene encodes CDR1 MNHEY and CDR2 SMNVEV (reference sequence). Trimming left V 5 bases short and J 8 bases short, with 16 bases between. This CDR3 region has 14 residues. The CDR3 is CASSPPGLTDEQFF. The CDR3, as DNA: TGTGCCAGCAGTCCACCAGGACTTACGGATGAGCAGTTCTTC.

There are many counts of this clonotype. This chain connects TRBV25-1 to TRBJ2-7, with TRBD2 as a possible D gene (6 bases). Per germline, CDR1 MGHDK and CDR2 SYGVNS. The CDR3 loop spans 13 amino acids. With 5 bases removed from V and 5 bases from J, the gap between germline ends came to 13 bases. CDR3 DNA sequence: TGTGCCAGCAGTCCGACTAGTTTCAACGAGCAGTACTTC. Residues: CASSPTSFNEQYF.

In its sample, this clonotype was seen a few times. The V and J genes are TRBV5-8 and TRBJ1-3; no firm D call. The CDR3 consists of 15 residues. V shed 3 bases and J shed 4 bases, with 14 bases lying between them. Germline V gene lookup returns CDR1 SGHTS and CDR2 YDEGEE. The CDR3 DNA reads TGTGCCAGCAGCTCGACCGTACTCCAGGGAAACACCATATATTTT. This gives the protein CASSSTVLQGNTIYF.

This clonotype was found many times. This chain connects TRBV5-1 to TRBJ2-1; D remains unclear. V was clipped by 2 bases and J by 6 bases, with 9 bases between them. Germline CDR1 SGHRS, CDR2 YFSETQ. There are 13 residues in the CDR3. Here the CDR3 DNA reads TGCGCCAGCAGCTTACTTCCGGGCAATGAGCAGTTCTTC. Its protein product is CASSLLPGNEQFF.

The chain employs TRBV10-3 and TRBJ2-4; 7 bases match TRBD1. The CDR3 totals 13 residues. Germline V CDR1 and CDR2: ENHRY, SYGVKD. The CDR3 sequence: CTSTTGATDIQYF. Here the CDR3 DNA reads TGTACCAGCACAACAGGGGCCACAGACATTCAGTACTTC.

This clonotype was counted at least ten times. The chain joins TRBV20-1 to TRBJ1-1; 8 positions agree with TRBD1. The length of the CDR3 is 14 residues. Losses at the gene ends were 5 bases for V and 4 bases for J; bases not matched to a gene: 9. The germline gives CDR1 DFQATT, CDR2 SNEGSKA (reference sequence). The CDR3 is CSAPKSGGGTEAFF. In DNA, the CDR3 is TGCAGTGCTCCAAAATCAGGGGGCGGCACTGAAGCTTTCTTT.